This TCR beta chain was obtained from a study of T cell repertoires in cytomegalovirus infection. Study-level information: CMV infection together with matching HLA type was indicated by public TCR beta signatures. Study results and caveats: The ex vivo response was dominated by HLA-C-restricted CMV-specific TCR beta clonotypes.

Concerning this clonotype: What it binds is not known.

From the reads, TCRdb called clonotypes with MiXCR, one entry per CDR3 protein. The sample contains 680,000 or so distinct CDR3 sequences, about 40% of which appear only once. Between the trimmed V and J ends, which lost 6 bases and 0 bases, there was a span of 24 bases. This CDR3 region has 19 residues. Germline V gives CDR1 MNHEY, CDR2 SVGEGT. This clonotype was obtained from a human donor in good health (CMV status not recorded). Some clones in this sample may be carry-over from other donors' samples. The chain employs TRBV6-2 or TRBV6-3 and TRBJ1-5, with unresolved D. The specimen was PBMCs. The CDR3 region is CASRWVMRHGVYSNQPQHF. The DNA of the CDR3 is TGTGCCAGCAGATGGGTGATGCGGCATGGCGTTTATAGCAATCAGCCCCAGCATTTT.